Following are 9 T cell receptor beta chains from one sample sequenced in a study of blood T cell repertoires in COVID-19. The protocol was immunoSEQ multiplex PCR, while the TCRdb copy is restricted to in-frame clones and leaves out a portion. The table lists roughly 200,000 clones, 86% of them singletons. The sample comprised PBMCs or T cells enriched from blood (not recorded which). The receptors originated from a woman between 45 and 65 years old in a cohort exposed to, infected with or recovered from COVID-19 (not recorded which).

V usage is TRBV7-9 and J usage is TRBJ1-2; possibly TRBD1 for D (6 bases). Germline CDR1 reads SEHNR; CDR2 reads FQNEAQ (reference sequence). Between the trimmed V and J ends, which lost 5 bases and 4 bases, there was a span of 17 bases. The CDR3 is made up of 15 amino acids. The CDR3 protein is CASSPRQEMVYGYTF. The CDR3 DNA sequence: TGTGCCAGCAGCCCTAGACAGGAGATGGTCTATGGCTACACCTTC.

V and J are TRBV6-5 and TRBJ1-2, with D possibly being TRBD1 (6 bases). Germline loops: CDR1 MNHEY, CDR2 SVGAGI. The CDR3 covers 15 residues. The V gene lost 2 bases and the J gene lost 4 bases, with 14 bases spanning the gap. CDR3 amino acids: CASSYTPGAPYGYTF. For the CDR3, the DNA is TGTGCCAGCAGTTACACCCCAGGGGCGCCCTATGGCTACACCTTC.

V gene TRBV11-2 combines with J gene TRBJ2-3; a weak D match, TRBD2 (5 bases). The CDR3 sequence is 15 residues long. Germline V gene lookup returns CDR1 SGHAT and CDR2 FQNNGV. Deletions cut 1 base from V and 2 bases from J, with 10 bases between. The CDR3 nucleotides read TGTGCCAGCAGCTTAGCAGGACTTGACACAGATACGCAGTATTTT. Translating it yields CASSLAGLDTDTQYF.

Of note for this clone: Its ends do not fully match the called genes, so a read error is possible. The J gene is TRBJ1-1, the V gene TRBV5-1; 10 bases line up with TRBD1. The CDR3 consists of 14 residues. CDR1 SGHRS and CDR2 YFSETQ come from the germline V gene. The CDR3 sequence: CASTLGTGVPEAFF. CDR3 DNA: TGCGCCAGCACCTTGGGGACAGGGGTTCCTGAAGCTTTCTTT. Full variable domain (outside the CDR3, taken from reference TRBV5-1 and TRBJ1-1): KAGVTQTPRYLIKTRGQQVTLSCSPISGHRSVSWYQQTPGQGLQFLFEYFSETQRNKGNFPGRFSGRQFSNSRSEMNVSTLELGDSALYLCASTLGTGVPEAFFGQGTRLTVV.

J is TRBJ1-6 and V is TRBV3-1 (or the pseudogene TRBV3-2), with 8 bases matching TRBD1. From germline, CDR1 is LGHDT and CDR2 YNNKEL (reference sequence). V lost 4 bases and J lost 4; bases outside the gene matches: 15. CDR3 length: 19 residues. The CDR3 protein is CASSPRLGQGWGYNSPLHF. The CDR3 DNA reads TGTGCCAGCAGCCCACGCCTAGGACAGGGTTGGGGTTATAATTCACCCCTCCACTTT.

The gene calls are TRBV2 and TRBJ1-1; TRBD1 matches at 8 bases. Germline lookup yields CDR1 SNHLY and CDR2 FYNNEI. The CDR3 covers 14 residues. After removal of 6 bases from V and 1 base from J, the junction contained 4 bases not matched to a gene. CDR3 coding DNA: TGTGCCAGCAGCGAAACAGGGGGGAACACTGAAGCTTTCTTT. It specifies CASSETGGNTEAFF.

CDR3 nucleotide sequence: TGTGCCAGCAGAGGGGTAACTAATGAAAAACTGTTTTTT. Protein: CASRGVTNEKLFF. The chain uses TRBV10-3 and TRBJ1-4, with D tentatively TRBD1 (5 bases). V shed 10 bases and J shed 1 base, with 10 bases lying between them. Germline CDR1 is ENHRY and CDR2 is SYGVKD. The CDR3 spans 13 residues.

The gene calls are TRBV7-2 and TRBJ2-7; 7 nucleotides align to TRBD2. This CDR3 region has 14 residues. V lost 4 bases, J lost 6 bases, and 9 bases stayed unmatched. CDR1 and CDR2 from the germline V gene are SGHTA and FQGNSA. The CDR3 nucleotides read TGTGCCAGCAGCTCAGTGGGGGGGTCCGGCGAGCAGTACTTC. It translates to CASSSVGGSGEQYF. The full variable domain, rest sourced from reference TRBV7-2 and TRBJ2-7, is GAGVSQSPSNKVTEKGKDVELRCDPISGHTALYWYRQSLGQGLEFLIYFQGNSAPDKSGLPSDRFSAERTGGSVSTLTIQRTQQEDSAVYLCASSSVGGSGEQYFGPGTRLTVT.

This chain links TRBV9 with TRBJ2-4; D is perhaps TRBD2 (7 bases). There are 18 residues in the CDR3. Trimming stripped 0 bases from V and 1 base from J, with 17 bases between. Germline CDR1 reads SGDLS; CDR2 reads YYNGEE. Written as DNA, the CDR3 is TGTGCCAGCAGCGTAGAGGGGGGGCCGGTTCTGGCCAAAAACATTCAGTACTTC. Its translation is CASSVEGGPVLAKNIQYF. Looking up the rest from reference TRBV9 and TRBJ2-4 gives the full variable domain: DSGVTQTPKHLITATGQRVTLRCSPRSGDLSVYWYQQSLDQGLQFLIQYYNGEERAKGNILERFSAQQFPDLHSELNLSSLELGDSALYFCASSVEGGPVLAKNIQYFGAGTRLSVL.